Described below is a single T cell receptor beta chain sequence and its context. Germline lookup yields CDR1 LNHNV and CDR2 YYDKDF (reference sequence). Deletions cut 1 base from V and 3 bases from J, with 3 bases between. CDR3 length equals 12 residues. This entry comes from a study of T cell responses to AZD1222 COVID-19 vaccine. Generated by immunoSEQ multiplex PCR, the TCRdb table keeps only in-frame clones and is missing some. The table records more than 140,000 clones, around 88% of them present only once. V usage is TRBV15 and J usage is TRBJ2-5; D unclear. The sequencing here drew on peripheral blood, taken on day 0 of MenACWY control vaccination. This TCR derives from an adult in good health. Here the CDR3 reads CATSRVEETQYF. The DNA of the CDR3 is TGTGCCACCAGCAGAGTTGAAGAGACCCAGTACTTC.